Described below is a single T cell receptor (beta chain) sequence and its context. These data belong to a study of PD-L1 blockade in urothelial cancer. Study-level background: The number of prior chemotherapy regimens per patient was 0 to 3. T cell content in blood samples showed a median of about 140,000.

Germline loops: CDR1 SGHRS, CDR2 YFSETQ. Trimming stripped 0 bases from V and 5 bases from J, with 14 bases between. There are 15 residues in the CDR3. Documented time point: pretreatment peripheral blood. Assay: immunoSEQ multiplex PCR; the TCRdb copy retains only in-frame clones and omits some. The sample holds more than 35,000 clones; approximately 91% are singletons and the top ten take around 11%. The specimen was PBMCs, collected around atezolizumab (anti-PD-L1) treatment. This TCR came from a woman aged 55 to 70 with urothelial cancer. The V call is TRBV5-1, the J call TRBJ1-1, with D possibly matching TRBD1 (6 bases). CDR3 sequence: CASSLAAGAQTEAFF. CDR3 nucleotide sequence: TGCGCCAGCAGCTTGGCCGCGGGGGCGCAAACTGAAGCTTTCTTT.